The 23 T cell receptor beta chains below were found in one sample sequenced in a study of post-analysis software for immune sequencing data. TCR beta cDNA libraries included unique molecular identifiers. MiXCR was run by TCRdb on the PCR reads, yielding one entry per CDR3 protein. The sample lists approximately 730,000 distinct CDR3 sequences, 46% occurring once. General study findings and limits: Relative to controls, patients had several TRBV segments at higher frequency, with TRBV5-6, TRBV5-1 and TRBV20-1 among these.

What these receptors recognize is not known. Material: blood. The receptors stem from a girl between 10 and 17 years old with multiple sclerosis.

J is TRBJ2-3 and V is TRBV25-1; 10 bases are shared with TRBD1. The CDR3 contains 17 residues. V was pared by 6 bases and J by 8 bases, with 17 bases of the junction left unmatched. CDR1 is MGHDK and CDR2 is SYGVNS in the germline V gene. The chain's CDR3 is CASSLLGTGVRSGTQYF. The CDR3 nucleotides read TGTGCCAGCAGCCTACTCGGGACAGGGGTACGGAGTGGTACGCAGTATTTT.

This clonotype has just a few counts. The chain uses TRBV12-3 or TRBV12-4 and TRBJ2-7; no reliable D call. This CDR3 spans 12 amino acids. The V end lost 3 bases, the J end lost 5 bases, and 8 bases lay between the germline ends. The DNA for the CDR3 is TGTGCCAGCAGTTTCGTCCTTAACGAGCAGTACTTC. Translating gives CASSFVLNEQYF.

This clonotype was observed a few times. V is TRBV9 and J is TRBJ2-7; D is uncertain. The germline CDR1 and CDR2 sequences are SGDLS and YYNGEE. The germline V and J ends were trimmed by 2 bases and 3 bases, with 12 bases remaining between them. CDR3 size: 14 residues. CDR3 protein: CASSVSPTNYEQYF. In DNA form, the CDR3 reads TGTGCCAGCAGCGTCTCCCCGACCAACTACGAGCAGTACTTC.

This clonotype was seen a handful of times. The chain has TRBV29-1 and TRBJ2-1; unclear D gene. The germline V gene has CDR1 SQVTM and CDR2 ANQGSEA. The CDR3 contains 11 residues. V was cut by 5 bases and J by 4 bases, with 6 bases left in between. CDR3 protein: CSVLGYNEQFF. The CDR3 coding sequence is TGCAGCGTTTTGGGTTACAATGAGCAGTTCTTC.

J is TRBJ2-7 and V is TRBV10-3; 12 bases are shared with TRBD1. V lost 7 bases and J lost 2; bases outside the gene matches: 6. The CDR3 contains 15 residues. Looked up from germline, CDR1 is ENHRY and CDR2 is SYGVKD. DNA of the CDR3: TGTGCCATCAAAAGGGACAGGGGGCATCCCTACGAGCAGTACTTC. This encodes CAIKRDRGHPYEQYF.

The chain is built from TRBV20-1 and TRBJ2-1; 9 bases align to TRBD2. With 0 bases clipped from V and 5 bases from J, the junction kept 8 bases outside the gene matches. CDR1 DFQATT and CDR2 SNEGSKA come from the germline V gene (reference sequence). The CDR3 is 16 residues long. CDR3 sequence (DNA): TGCAGTGCTAGAGAGCGACCGGGACTAGCTGACAATGAGCAGTTCTTC. As protein: CSARERPGLADNEQFF.

The chain has TRBV5-5 and TRBJ2-2; no reliable D call. V dropped 3 bases and J dropped 5 bases, with 14 bases sitting between them. This CDR3 has 15 residues. Germline CDR1 is SGHKS and CDR2 is YYEKEE (reference sequence). CDR3 in DNA: TGTGCCAGCAGCTCGTTCGGCGCTCTAACCGGGGAGCTGTTTTTT. It codes for CASSSFGALTGELFF.

This clonotype was counted a few times. The chain combines TRBV6-2 or TRBV6-3 with TRBJ2-1, with D tentatively TRBD2 (5 bases). V lost 2 bases, J lost 1 base, and 9 bases lay in between. Germline CDR1 and CDR2: MNHEY and SVGEGT. The CDR3 runs to 15 residues. For the CDR3, the DNA is TGTGCCAGCAGTTACCCGAGCGGATCCTACAATGAGCAGTTCTTC. It yields the protein CASSYPSGSYNEQFF.

This clonotype was observed a few times. CDR3 sequence reads: CASSLMAIDTQYF. The DNA of the CDR3 is TGTGCCAGCAGCTTAATGGCGATAGATACGCAGTATTTT. The gene calls are TRBV7-2 and TRBJ2-3, with D hard to call. The V end lost 2 bases, the J end lost 5 bases, and 8 bases lay between the germline ends. The V gene's germline CDR1 is SGHTA and CDR2 FQGNSA. This CDR3 is built from 13 residues.

This clonotype was counted only a few times. The chain joins TRBV5-1 to TRBJ2-5; a weak D match, TRBD2 (6 bases). V was trimmed by 1 base and J by 5 bases, leaving 9 bases between them. Germline V gene data show CDR1 as SGHRS and CDR2 as YFSETQ. This CDR3 has 13 residues. The CDR3 DNA reads TGCGCCAGCAGCTTGTGGGGGGATGAGACCCAGTACTTC. This sequence encodes CASSLWGDETQYF.

This chain links TRBV6-5 with TRBJ2-4; a weak D match, TRBD1 (6 bases). The J call is uncertain, as TRBJ2-7 better fits the DNA end. The CDR3 is 15 residues long. Germline CDR1 and CDR2: MNHEY and SVGAGI. The CDR3 sequence is CASSDGQPLHIEQYF. CDR3 bases: TGTGCCAGCAGTGACGGACAGCCCTTACATATCGAGCAGTACTTC.

The genes are TRBV6-5 and TRBJ2-3; 12 bases line up with TRBD2. V trimming: 8 bases; J trimming: 4 bases; junction bases outside the gene matches: 10. CDR3 length equals 16 residues. Per the germline V gene, CDR1 is MNHEY and CDR2 is SVGAGI. This CDR3 reads CASGRLAGADPDTQYF. CDR3 DNA sequence: TGTGCCAGCGGTAGACTAGCGGGAGCTGATCCAGATACGCAGTATTTT.

This clonotype occurred many times. The chain carries TRBV18 and TRBJ2-6; 9 bases are shared with TRBD1. Germline lookup yields CDR1 KGHSH and CDR2 LQKENI. With 3 bases clipped from V and 10 bases from J, the junction kept 1 base outside the gene matches. CDR3 length: 13 residues. This CDR3 reads CASSPGTGNVLTF. Written as DNA, the CDR3 is TGTGCCAGCTCACCCGGGACAGGGAACGTCCTGACTTTC.

The genes are TRBV29-1 and TRBJ2-7; D ambiguous. The CDR3 contains 10 residues. From germline, CDR1 is SQVTM and CDR2 ANQGSEA. V shed 5 bases and J shed 8 bases, with 10 bases lying between them. This chain's CDR3 is CSVFGGKQYF. CDR3 nucleotides: TGCAGCGTTTTCGGCGGTAAGCAGTACTTC.

This chain connects TRBV10-3 to TRBJ2-7; no definite D call. V shed 0 bases and J shed 0 bases, with 6 bases lying between them. This CDR3 has 14 residues. CDR1 is ENHRY, CDR2 SYGVKD, per germline. CDR3 in DNA: TGTGCCATCAGTGAGTCGACTCGCTCCTACGAGCAGTACTTC. Translating it yields CAISESTRSYEQYF.

This clonotype was picked up a small number of times. V and J are TRBV10-3 and TRBJ2-4; D perhaps matches TRBD1 (6 bases). The J call could be wrong; TRBJ2-7 is a better fit for the DNA end. Germline CDR1 reads ENHRY; CDR2 reads SYGVKD. The CDR3 totals 14 residues. This CDR3 reads CASGTGTNPYEQYF. As DNA, the CDR3 is TGTGCCTCCGGGACCGGGACAAATCCCTACGAGCAGTACTTC.

Concerning this clonotype: One junction end disagrees with the germline gene, perhaps due to a read error. The chain employs TRBV14 and TRBJ2-1, with TRBD2 matching over 9 bases. From germline, CDR1 is SGHDN and CDR2 FVKESK. The CDR3 totals 20 residues. CDR3 sequence (DNA): TGTGCCAGCAGCCAAGACGTCAGAACTAGCGGGTCAAAATCCTACGATGAGCAGTTCTTC. Its protein product is CASSQDVRTSGSKSYDEQFF.

This clonotype was detected only a few times. This sequence joins TRBV29-1 and TRBJ2-7, with a possible D match to TRBD1 (6 bases). The CDR3 loop spans 12 amino acids. Trimming removed 3 bases from V and 7 bases from J, with 13 bases in between. From germline, CDR1 is SQVTM and CDR2 ANQGSEA. CDR3 amino acids: CSVEGAGEEQYF. The CDR3 DNA sequence: TGCAGCGTTGAGGGGGCCGGGGAAGAGCAGTACTTC.

The gene calls are TRBV24-1 and TRBJ2-3; no firm D call. The CDR3 loop spans 13 amino acids. Trimming took off 6 bases at V and 0 bases at J, with 6 bases between the two ends. Germline values: CDR1 KGHDR, CDR2 SFDVKD. CDR3 amino acids: CATSYASTDTQYF. The DNA of the CDR3 is TGTGCCACCAGTTATGCTAGCACAGATACGCAGTATTTT.

This clonotype came up once. The chain is built from TRBV20-1 and TRBJ2-3; D assignment may be TRBD1 or TRBD2 (7 bases each). V was shortened by 3 bases and J by 11 bases, with 18 bases between the two germline ends. From germline, CDR1 is DFQATT and CDR2 SNEGSKA (reference sequence). The CDR3 has 13 amino acids. Here the CDR3 DNA reads TGCAGTGCTAGGTTCCTGACAGGGAGGGAGCAGTATTTT. It specifies CSARFLTGREQYF.

CDR3: CASSSGATEAFF. CDR3 sequence (DNA): TGTGCCAGCAGTTCGGGGGCGACTGAAGCTTTCTTT. The V gene is TRBV12-3 or TRBV12-4, the J gene TRBJ1-1; a possible D gene is TRBD1 (6 bases). The V and J ends lost 4 bases and 5 bases respectively, with 8 bases between them. The CDR3 has 12 residues.

The J gene is TRBJ2-3, the V gene TRBV11-2; TRBD1 might be the D (5 bases). V dropped 1 base and J dropped 1 base, with 9 bases sitting between them. Per germline, CDR1 SGHAT and CDR2 FQNNGV. This CDR3 comprises 15 residues. CDR3 DNA: TGTGCCAGCAGCTTAGTAGGGGAACGCACAGATACGCAGTATTTT. It specifies CASSLVGERTDTQYF.

The rearrangement uses TRBV29-1 and TRBJ2-3; 13 nucleotides match TRBD2. Germline CDR1 and CDR2: SQVTM and ANQGSEA. The CDR3 runs 14 residues. V trimming: 7 bases; J trimming: 6 bases; junction bases outside the gene matches: 7. CDR3 sequence: CSAQTSGRRDTQYF. CDR3 nucleotides: TGCAGCGCCCAGACTAGCGGGAGGCGTGATACGCAGTATTTT.